The T cell receptor (beta chain) under discussion was sequenced for a study of CD8 T cells in Susac syndrome. General study results and limits: An acknowledgment was made by the study that its TCR sequencing and HLA analysis involved relatively few individuals.

Details on this clonotype: Its antigen remains unknown.

Reverse transcription of roughly 0.5 to 1 ug RNA was carried out with random hexamers. MiXCR, run by TCRdb on the immunoSEQ multiplex PCR reads, gives a single entry per CDR3 protein. In the table there are more than 150,000 distinct CDR3 sequences, 92% of which are singletons. V dropped 4 bases and J dropped 3 bases, with 6 bases sitting between them. CDR1 WNHNN and CDR2 SYGVQD come from the germline V gene (reference sequence). There are 13 residues in the CDR3. TEMRA cells were FACS-enriched, unlike CD8+ and CD4+ T cells, which were negatively isolated. The V call is TRBV10-1, the J call TRBJ2-2; D unclear. Sample: CD4+ T cells from PBMCs. The receptor comes from a human donor in good health. This CDR3 is CASSGADTGELFF. CDR3 nucleotide sequence: TGCGCCAGCAGTGGGGCAGACACCGGGGAGCTGTTTTTT.